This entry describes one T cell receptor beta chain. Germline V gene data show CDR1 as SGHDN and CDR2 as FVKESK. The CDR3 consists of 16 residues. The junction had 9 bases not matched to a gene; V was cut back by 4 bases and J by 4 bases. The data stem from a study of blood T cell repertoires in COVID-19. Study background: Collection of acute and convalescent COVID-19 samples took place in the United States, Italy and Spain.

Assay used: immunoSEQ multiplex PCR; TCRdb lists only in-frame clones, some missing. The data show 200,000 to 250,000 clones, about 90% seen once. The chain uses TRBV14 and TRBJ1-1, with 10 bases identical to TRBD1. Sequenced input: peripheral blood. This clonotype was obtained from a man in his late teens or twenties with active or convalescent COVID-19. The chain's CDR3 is CASSPTGGSFGTEAFF. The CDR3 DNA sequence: TGTGCCAGCAGCCCGACAGGGGGCAGTTTTGGCACTGAAGCTTTCTTT.